This passage covers 12 T cell receptor beta chains from one sample sequenced in a study of blood T cell repertoires in COVID-19. The data were produced by immunoSEQ multiplex PCR, yet TCRdb's version contains in-frame clones alone and is incomplete. The sample lists roughly 76,000 clones; about four fifths were seen once. The sequencing sample was made of peripheral blood. The receptors were gathered from a woman in her sixties or seventies with acute or convalescent COVID-19.

The chain joins TRBV11-2 to TRBJ2-1, with a tentative D call TRBD2 (6 bases). Trimming took 0 bases from V and 4 from J, leaving 19 bases between them. CDR1 SGHAT and CDR2 FQNNGV come from the germline V gene. This CDR3 is 18 amino acids long. Here the CDR3 reads CASSLDFEGGALYNEQFF. CDR3 DNA sequence: TGTGCCAGCAGCTTAGATTTCGAGGGAGGAGCTCTATACAATGAGCAGTTCTTC.

The rearrangement joins TRBV15 to TRBJ1-2, with D unclear. CDR1 and CDR2 (germline): LNHNV, YYDKDF (reference sequence). Trimming left V 1 base short and J 1 base short, with 4 bases between. The CDR3 totals 13 residues. The chain's CDR3 is CATSRGVNYGYTF. In nucleotides, the CDR3 is TGTGCCACCAGCAGAGGCGTTAACTATGGCTACACCTTC.

The table lists this clone with a few counts. The V gene is TRBV5-1, the J gene TRBJ2-7, with TRBD2 identical over 7 bases. V was pared by 4 bases and J by 6 bases, with 10 bases of the junction left unmatched. Germline V CDR1 and CDR2: SGHRS, YFSETQ. The CDR3 loop spans 14 amino acids. The CDR3 DNA reads as TGCGCCAGCAGCGGGTCCGGACTAGTCCGCGAGCAGTACTTC. It encodes CASSGSGLVREQYF.

This clone occurred once. This chain connects TRBV3-1 (or the pseudogene TRBV3-2) to TRBJ2-6, with TRBD1 identical over 11 bases. J was trimmed by 1 base and V by 5 bases; bases with no gene match: 4. CDR3 size: 17 residues. The germline CDR1 and CDR2 sequences are LGHDT and YNNKEL (reference sequence). The CDR3 region has the DNA TGTGCCAGCAGCTCAGGGACAGGGGGATCTGGGGCCAACGTCCTGACTTTC. Translated: CASSSGTGGSGANVLTF.

The J gene is TRBJ2-2, the V gene TRBV5-8; D remains unclear. The CDR3 runs 16 residues. Trimming shortened V by 0 bases and J by 0 bases, and 9 bases separated the two germline ends. Germline CDR1 SGHTS, CDR2 YDEGEE. For the CDR3, the DNA is TGTGCCAGCAGCTTGGCCCGGCAGGCGAACACCGGGGAGCTGTTTTTT. Translating it yields CASSLARQANTGELFF.

Note on this clone: This same CDR3 is encoded by further DNA sequences in the sample. The genes are TRBV7-9 and TRBJ1-3, with D perhaps TRBD1 (5 bases). CDR3 length equals 15 residues. Trimming shortened V by 2 bases and J by 0 bases, and 8 bases separated the two germline ends. Germline lookup yields CDR1 SEHNR and CDR2 FQNEAQ (reference sequence). DNA of the CDR3: TGTGCCAGCAGCTTATCGGGGGGCTCTGGAAACACCATATATTTT. Protein product: CASSLSGGSGNTIYF.

The V gene is TRBV18, the J gene TRBJ1-2; 7 nucleotides align to TRBD1. J was trimmed by 7 bases and V by 0 bases; bases with no gene match: 11. Germline-derived CDR1 and CDR2 are KGHSH and LQKENI. The CDR3 runs to 16 residues. The CDR3 sequence is CASSPPGQQDSIGYTF. CDR3 coding DNA: TGTGCCAGCTCACCACCGGGACAGCAAGACTCTATTGGCTACACCTTC.

V gene TRBV19 combines with J gene TRBJ1-5; D may be TRBD1 (5 bases). The germline gives CDR1 LNHDA, CDR2 SQIVND (reference sequence). Trimming removed 1 base from V and 6 bases from J, with 13 bases in between. The CDR3 runs 15 residues. The CDR3 DNA reads as TGTGCCAGTAGTATAGTGCGGGGGAAAAGTCAGCCCCAGCATTTT. This codes for CASSIVRGKSQPQHF.

This clone appeared a single time. V gene TRBV11-2 combines with J gene TRBJ2-7; 8 bases map to TRBD2. V was clipped by 4 bases and J by 0 bases; unmatched bases: 8. Germline lookup yields CDR1 SGHAT and CDR2 FQNNGV. CDR3 size: 16 residues. In nucleotides, the CDR3 is TGTGCCAGCAGCTCCCGTCAGACTAGCGTCTCCTACGAGCAGTACTTC. The encoded protein is CASSSRQTSVSYEQYF.

The chain has TRBV11-1 and TRBJ2-7, with TRBD2 as a possible D gene (5 bases). The CDR3 contains 15 residues. Germline V gene sequence: CDR1 SGHAT, CDR2 FQDESV (reference sequence). V was trimmed by 5 bases and J by 3 bases, leaving 17 bases between them. CDR3 amino acids: CASSIRTGPDYEQYF. The CDR3 DNA sequence: TGTGCCAGCAGCATCAGGACTGGACCAGACTACGAGCAGTACTTC.

The J gene is TRBJ2-5, the V gene TRBV20-1; 10 nucleotides align to TRBD2. The CDR3 spans 15 residues. Germline values: CDR1 DFQATT, CDR2 SNEGSKA (reference sequence). J lost 3 bases, V lost 3 bases, and 7 bases had no gene match. The CDR3 DNA sequence: TGCAGTGCTAGTCCGACTAGCGGGTCTGAAGAGACCCAGTACTTC. It yields the protein CSASPTSGSEETQYF.

The J gene is TRBJ2-2, the V gene TRBV5-4, with D perhaps TRBD2 (5 bases). The V end lost 0 bases, the J end lost 5 bases, and 5 bases lay between the germline ends. This CDR3 region has 13 residues. CDR1 and CDR2 from the germline V gene are SGHNT and YYREEE (reference sequence). Here the CDR3 reads CASSLGLTGELFF. The CDR3 DNA reads TGTGCCAGCAGCTTGGGACTAACCGGGGAGCTGTTTTTT.